This is a list of T cell receptor beta chains from one sample in a study of T cell changes during pregnancy in multiple sclerosis. Assay used: immunoSEQ multiplex PCR; TCRdb lists only in-frame clones, some missing. This sample has about 40,000 clones, with about 94% found just once. The material was peripheral blood, obtained in the third trimester of pregnancy. These receptors were taken from a female donor with multiple sclerosis, enrolled in a pregnancy study. Each CDR3 is given with its conserved first and last residue. D genes are given only for firm matches.

>TRBV5-1|TRBJ1-1|NA
CASSLVSDFEAFF
>TRBV5-1|TRBJ2-7|TRBD2
CASSSLTSGHYEQYF
>TRBV14|TRBJ2-5|TRBD1
CASSQERDRGETQYF
>TRBV5-6|TRBJ2-3|NA
CASSLTRWDTQYF
>TRBV7-2|TRBJ2-6|TRBD1
CASSLGQGVGANVLTF
>TRBV18|TRBJ1-2|TRBD1
CASSPGTGRDYGYTF
>TRBV25-1|TRBJ1-4|TRBD1
CASARQGLANEKLFF
>TRBV11-2|TRBJ2-1|TRBD2
CASSLVGGAGTSGSDEQFF
>TRBV7-3|TRBJ1-3|TRBD1
CASSLAGGGGNTIYF
>TRBV28|TRBJ2-7|TRBD2
CASSRLAGSYEQYF
>TRBV13|TRBJ2-7|TRBD1
CASSSDPGTGYEQYF
>TRBV9|TRBJ2-1|TRBD2
CASSVVVGGRNEQFF
>TRBV7-6|TRBJ1-4|NA
CASSLRPRAGENEKLFF
>TRBV28|TRBJ1-1|NA
CASSRGGTEAFF
>TRBV11-2|TRBJ2-3|TRBD1
CASSYQSGTASTDTQYF
>TRBV6-5|TRBJ2-7|NA
CASSYLGSPEVYEQYF
>TRBV28|TRBJ1-2|TRBD1
CASSQEGTVYGYTF
>TRBV13|TRBJ2-3|NA
CASSLQGFMDTQYF
>TRBV7-6|TRBJ2-5|TRBD2
CASSFAGGLQETQYF
>TRBV7-2|TRBJ1-5|NA
CASSMALNQPQHF
>TRBV15|TRBJ2-3|NA
CATSGGTGKDTQYF
>TRBV19|TRBJ1-1|TRBD1
CASSIDRGRVNTEAFF
>TRBV5-4|TRBJ1-2|NA
CASTLPGESIYGYTF
>TRBV19|TRBJ2-4|NA
CASSMSPTEQAKNIQYF
>TRBV25-1|TRBJ2-7|TRBD1
CASSDGTAYEQYF
>TRBV12-5|TRBJ2-1|TRBD2
CASGQASLAGGLYNEQFF
>TRBV13|TRBJ2-1|NA
CASSSRTAYNEQFF
>TRBV6-1|TRBJ2-1|TRBD2
CASSEEAGGYNEQFF
>TRBV27|TRBJ2-2|TRBD2
CASSLLGLAHNTGELFF
>TRBV27|TRBJ2-3|NA
CASSLFGGLGSDTQYF
>TRBV2|TRBJ1-5|NA
CASRPPSAGHLQPQHF
>TRBV18|TRBJ1-5|TRBD1
CASSTGGSGASNQPQHF
>TRBV5-1|TRBJ2-7|NA
CASSTQDSYEQYF
>TRBV2|TRBJ2-7|TRBD1
CASREWTGATYEQYF